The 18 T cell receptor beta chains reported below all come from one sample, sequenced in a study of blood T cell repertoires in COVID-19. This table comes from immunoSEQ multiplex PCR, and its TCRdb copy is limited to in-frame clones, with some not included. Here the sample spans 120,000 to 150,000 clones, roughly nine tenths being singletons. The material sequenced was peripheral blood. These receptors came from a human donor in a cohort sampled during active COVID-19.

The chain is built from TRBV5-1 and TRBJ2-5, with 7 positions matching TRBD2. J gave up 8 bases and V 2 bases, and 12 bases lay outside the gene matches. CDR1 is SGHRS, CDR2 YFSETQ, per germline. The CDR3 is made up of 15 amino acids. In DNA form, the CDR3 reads TGCGCCAGCAGCTTTGAGGCGGCTAGCGGAGGAACCCAGTACTTC. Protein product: CASSFEAASGGTQYF. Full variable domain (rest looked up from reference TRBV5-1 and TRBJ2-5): KAGVTQTPRYLIKTRGQQVTLSCSPISGHRSVSWYQQTPGQGLQFLFEYFSETQRNKGNFPGRFSGRQFSNSRSEMNVSTLELGDSALYLCASSFEAASGGTQYFGPGTRLLVL.

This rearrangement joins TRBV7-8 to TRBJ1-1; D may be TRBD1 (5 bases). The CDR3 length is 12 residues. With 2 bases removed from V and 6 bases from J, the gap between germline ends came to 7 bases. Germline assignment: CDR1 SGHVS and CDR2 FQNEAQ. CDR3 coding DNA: TGTGCCAGCAGCTTACCAGGGTCTGAAGCTTTCTTT. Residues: CASSLPGSEAFF.

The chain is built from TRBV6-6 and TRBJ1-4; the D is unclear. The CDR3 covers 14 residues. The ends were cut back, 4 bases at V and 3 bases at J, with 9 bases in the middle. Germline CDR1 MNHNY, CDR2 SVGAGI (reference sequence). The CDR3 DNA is TGTGCCAGCAGTTGGAGGTCAGCTAATGAAAAACTGTTTTTT. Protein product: CASSWRSANEKLFF.

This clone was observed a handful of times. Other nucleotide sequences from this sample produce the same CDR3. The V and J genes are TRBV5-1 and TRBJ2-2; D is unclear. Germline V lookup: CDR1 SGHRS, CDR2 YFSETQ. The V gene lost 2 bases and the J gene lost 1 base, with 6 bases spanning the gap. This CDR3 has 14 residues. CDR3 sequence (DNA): TGCGCCAGCAGCTTCTCAGGGAACACCGGGGAGCTGTTTTTT. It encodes CASSFSGNTGELFF.

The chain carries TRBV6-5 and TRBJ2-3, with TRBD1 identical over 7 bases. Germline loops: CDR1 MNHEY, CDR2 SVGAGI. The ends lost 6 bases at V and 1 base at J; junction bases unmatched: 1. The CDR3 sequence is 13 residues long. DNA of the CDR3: TGTGCCAGCAGGGGGACAGGCACAGATACGCAGTATTTT. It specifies CASRGTGTDTQYF.

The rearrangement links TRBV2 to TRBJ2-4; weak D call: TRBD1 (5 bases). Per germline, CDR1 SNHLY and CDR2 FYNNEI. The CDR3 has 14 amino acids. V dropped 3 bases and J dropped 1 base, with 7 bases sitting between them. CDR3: CASSDRVAKNIQYF. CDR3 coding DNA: TGTGCCAGCAGTGACAGGGTCGCCAAAAACATTCAGTACTTC.

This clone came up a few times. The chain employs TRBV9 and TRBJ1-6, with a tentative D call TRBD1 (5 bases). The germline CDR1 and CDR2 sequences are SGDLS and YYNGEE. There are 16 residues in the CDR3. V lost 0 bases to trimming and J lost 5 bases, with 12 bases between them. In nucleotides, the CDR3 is TGTGCCAGCAGCGTAGGACGAAGGGGTAATAATTCACCCCTCCACTTT. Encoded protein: CASSVGRRGNNSPLHF.

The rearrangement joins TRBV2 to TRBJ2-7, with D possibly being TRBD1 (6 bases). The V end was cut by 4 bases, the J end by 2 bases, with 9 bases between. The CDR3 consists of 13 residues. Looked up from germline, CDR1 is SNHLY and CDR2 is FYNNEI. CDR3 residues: CASSVYRAYEQYF. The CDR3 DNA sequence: TGTGCCAGCAGTGTTTACAGGGCCTACGAGCAGTACTTC.

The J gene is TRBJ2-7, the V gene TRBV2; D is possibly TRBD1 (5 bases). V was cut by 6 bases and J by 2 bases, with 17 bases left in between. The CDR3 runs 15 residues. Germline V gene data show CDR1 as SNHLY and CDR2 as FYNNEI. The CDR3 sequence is CASRDWRRATYEQYF. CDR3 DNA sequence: TGTGCCAGCAGGGATTGGCGCAGGGCCACCTACGAGCAGTACTTC.

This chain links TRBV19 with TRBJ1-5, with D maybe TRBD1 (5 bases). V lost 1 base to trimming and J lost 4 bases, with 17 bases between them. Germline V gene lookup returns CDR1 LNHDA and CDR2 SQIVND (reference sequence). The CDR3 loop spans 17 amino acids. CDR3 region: CASSIVSPGTWNQPQHF. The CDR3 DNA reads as TGTGCCAGTAGTATAGTTAGTCCCGGGACTTGGAATCAGCCCCAGCATTTT.

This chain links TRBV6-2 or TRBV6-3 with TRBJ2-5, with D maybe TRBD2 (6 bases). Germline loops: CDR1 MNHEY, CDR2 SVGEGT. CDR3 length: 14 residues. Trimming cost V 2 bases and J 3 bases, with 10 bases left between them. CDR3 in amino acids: CASSYGGTKETQYF. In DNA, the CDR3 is TGTGCCAGCAGTTACGGGGGGACCAAAGAGACCCAGTACTTC.

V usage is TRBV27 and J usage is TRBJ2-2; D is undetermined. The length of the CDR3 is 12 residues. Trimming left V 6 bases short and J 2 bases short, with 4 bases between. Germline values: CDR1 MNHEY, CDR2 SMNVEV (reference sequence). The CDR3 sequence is CASSRNTGELFF. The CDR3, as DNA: TGTGCCAGCAGCAGAAACACCGGGGAGCTGTTTTTT.

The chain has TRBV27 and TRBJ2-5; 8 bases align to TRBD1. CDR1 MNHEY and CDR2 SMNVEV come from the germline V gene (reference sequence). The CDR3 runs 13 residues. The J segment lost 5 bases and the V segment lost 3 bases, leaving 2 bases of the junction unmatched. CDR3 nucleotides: TGTGCCAGCAGTTTGACAGGGGTGGAGACCCAGTACTTC. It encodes CASSLTGVETQYF.

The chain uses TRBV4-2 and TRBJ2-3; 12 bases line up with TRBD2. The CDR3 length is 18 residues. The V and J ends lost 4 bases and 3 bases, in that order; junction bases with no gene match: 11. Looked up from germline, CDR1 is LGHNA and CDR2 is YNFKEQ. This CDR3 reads CASSPLSRTSGDTDTQYF. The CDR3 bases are TGTGCCAGCAGCCCCCTCTCGAGGACTAGCGGGGATACAGATACGCAGTATTTT.

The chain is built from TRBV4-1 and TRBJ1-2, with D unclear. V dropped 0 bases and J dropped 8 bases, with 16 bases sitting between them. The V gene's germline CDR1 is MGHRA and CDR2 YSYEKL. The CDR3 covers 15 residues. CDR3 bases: TGCGCCAGCAGCCAAGACGGGCGGGATCGGCGAGGCTACACCTTC. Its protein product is CASSQDGRDRRGYTF.

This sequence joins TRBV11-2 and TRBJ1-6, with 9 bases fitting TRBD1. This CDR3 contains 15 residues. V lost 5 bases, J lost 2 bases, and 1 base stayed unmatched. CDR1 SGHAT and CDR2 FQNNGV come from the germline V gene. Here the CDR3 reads CASSRDRAYNSPLHF. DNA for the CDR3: TGTGCCAGCAGCAGGGACAGGGCCTATAATTCACCCCTCCACTTT. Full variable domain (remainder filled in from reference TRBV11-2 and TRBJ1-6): EAGVAQSPRYKIIEKRQSVAFWCNPISGHATLYWYQQILGQGPKLLIQFQNNGVVDDSQLPKDRFSAERLKGVDSTLKIQPAKLEDSAVYLCASSRDRAYNSPLHFGNGTRLTVT.

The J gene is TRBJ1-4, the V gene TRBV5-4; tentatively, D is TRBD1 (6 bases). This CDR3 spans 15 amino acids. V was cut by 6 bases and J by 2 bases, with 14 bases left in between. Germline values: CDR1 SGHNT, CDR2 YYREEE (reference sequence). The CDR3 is CASTPGVSTNEKLFF. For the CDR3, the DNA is TGTGCCAGCACCCCAGGGGTGTCGACTAATGAAAAACTGTTTTTT. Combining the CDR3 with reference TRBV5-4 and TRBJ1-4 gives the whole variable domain ETGVTQSPTHLIKTRGQQVTLRCSSQSGHNTVSWYQQALGQGPQFIFQYYREEENGRGNFPPRFSGLQFPNYSSELNVNALELDDSALYLCASTPGVSTNEKLFFGSGTQLSVL.

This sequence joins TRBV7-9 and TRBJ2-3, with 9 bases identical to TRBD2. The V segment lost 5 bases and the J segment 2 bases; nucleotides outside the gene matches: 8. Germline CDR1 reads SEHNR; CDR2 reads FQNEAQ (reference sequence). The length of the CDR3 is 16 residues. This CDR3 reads CASSQRTSDYTDTQYF. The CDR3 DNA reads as TGTGCCAGCAGCCAAAGGACTAGCGACTACACAGATACGCAGTATTTT.